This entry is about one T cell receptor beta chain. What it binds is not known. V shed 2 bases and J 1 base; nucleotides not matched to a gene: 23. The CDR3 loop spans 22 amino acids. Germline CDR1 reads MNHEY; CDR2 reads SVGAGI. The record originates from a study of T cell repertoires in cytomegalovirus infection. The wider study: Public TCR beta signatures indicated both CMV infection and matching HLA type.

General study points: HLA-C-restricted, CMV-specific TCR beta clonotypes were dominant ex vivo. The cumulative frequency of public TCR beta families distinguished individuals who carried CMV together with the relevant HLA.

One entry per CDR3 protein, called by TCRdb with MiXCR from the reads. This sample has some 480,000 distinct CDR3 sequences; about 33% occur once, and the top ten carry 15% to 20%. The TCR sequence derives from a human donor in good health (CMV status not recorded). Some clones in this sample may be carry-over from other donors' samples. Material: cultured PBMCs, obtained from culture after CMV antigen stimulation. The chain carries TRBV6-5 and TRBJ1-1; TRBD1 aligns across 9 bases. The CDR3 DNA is TGTGCCAGCAGTTACCGAAGGAGCCAAAGGGGACAGGGAGGTTGGTCGAACACTGAAGCTTTCTTT. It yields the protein CASSYRRSQRGQGGWSNTEAFF.